Given below is one T cell receptor beta chain in context. The antigen remains unidentified. This sample was taken from a study of T cells after yellow fever vaccination. Overall study results and limits: Repertoires sorted by FACS could include abundant clonotypes that are contaminants from the bulk population.

Looked up from germline, CDR1 is DFQATT and CDR2 is SNEGSKA (reference sequence). The CDR3 is made up of 17 amino acids. Trimming stripped 1 base from V and 10 bases from J, with 23 bases between. TCRdb independently ran MiXCR on the 5' RACE reads; one entry per CDR3 protein. The sample comprises about 550,000 distinct CDR3 sequences, approximately 21% of which are singletons, and approximately 15% rests with the top ten. The clonotype originates from a man aged 30 to 45 who received the YFV17D yellow fever vaccine. The material sequenced was PBMCs, taken 15 days after the yellow fever booster vaccination. The V and J genes are TRBV20-1 and TRBJ1-6, with D possibly being TRBD1 (6 bases). CDR3 coding DNA: TGCAGTGCTAGAGTCGGGGCGCGGGCTGAGGGGGGATCACCCCTCCACTTT. It translates to CSARVGARAEGGSPLHF.